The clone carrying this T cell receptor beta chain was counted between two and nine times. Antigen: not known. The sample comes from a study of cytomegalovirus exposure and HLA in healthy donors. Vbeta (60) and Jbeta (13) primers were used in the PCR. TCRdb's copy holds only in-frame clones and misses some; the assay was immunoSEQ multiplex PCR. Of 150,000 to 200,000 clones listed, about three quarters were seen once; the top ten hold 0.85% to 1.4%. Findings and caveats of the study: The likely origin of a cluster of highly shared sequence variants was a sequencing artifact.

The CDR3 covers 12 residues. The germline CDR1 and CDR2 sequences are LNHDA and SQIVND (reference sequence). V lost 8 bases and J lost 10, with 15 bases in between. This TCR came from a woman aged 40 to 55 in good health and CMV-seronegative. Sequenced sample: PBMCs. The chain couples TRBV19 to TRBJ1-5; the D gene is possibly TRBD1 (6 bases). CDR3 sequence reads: CASWDTGSPQHF. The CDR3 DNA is TGTGCCAGTTGGGACACAGGGAGTCCCCAGCATTTT.